The 30 T cell receptor beta chains below come from one sample, sequenced in a study of post-analysis software for immune sequencing data. General study results and limits: Controls showed lower frequencies than patients for several TRBV segments, and TRBV5-6, TRBV5-1 and TRBV20-1 were among these.

These receptors are not linked to any known antigen. Every TCR beta cDNA library bore unique molecular identifiers. TCRdb redid the calling of the PCR reads with MiXCR, one entry per CDR3 protein. The profile shows 820,000 or so distinct CDR3 sequences, roughly 50% of them singletons. Sequencing was performed on blood. These receptors were obtained from a girl between 5 and 17 years old with multiple sclerosis.

This clonotype turned up a few times. V and J are TRBV6-6 and TRBJ2-7, with TRBD1 identical over 9 bases. CDR3 length equals 16 residues. Germline loops: CDR1 MNHNY, CDR2 SVGAGI (reference sequence). Trimming at V came to 6 bases and at J to 7 bases, leaving 16 bases not matched to a gene. The DNA of the CDR3 is TGTGCCAGCAGCCTAAACAGGGGGCGAGGGTCGGGAGAGCAGTACTTC. The encoded protein is CASSLNRGRGSGEQYF.

The chain employs TRBV4-1 and TRBJ2-7; TRBD1 agrees at 9 bases. The CDR3 extends over 15 amino acids. Germline V lookup: CDR1 MGHRA, CDR2 YSYEKL. Losses at the gene ends were 2 bases for V and 6 bases for J; bases not matched to a gene: 8. The CDR3 region is CASSQSGQGTFEQYF. The CDR3 DNA is TGCGCCAGCAGCCAATCGGGACAGGGAACTTTCGAGCAGTACTTC.

The J gene is TRBJ1-2, the V gene TRBV12-3 or TRBV12-4; 8 bases are a match to TRBD1. The CDR3 runs 13 residues. V shed 2 bases and J 8 bases; nucleotides not matched to a gene: 4. The CDR3 here is CASSLRTGSGYTF. The CDR3 DNA follows: TGTGCCAGCAGTTTACGGACAGGGTCCGGCTACACCTTC.

Only a few counts were recorded for this clonotype. A read error may produce the germline difference seen at one junction end. The chain links TRBV7-8 to TRBJ1-2; D not resolved. Germline CDR1 SGHVS, CDR2 FQNEAQ. This CDR3 is 16 amino acids long. CDR3 protein: CASSPRTTQAAYGHTF. DNA of the CDR3: TGTGCCAGCAGCCCGCGGACGACTCAAGCAGCCTATGGCCACACCTTC.

V gene TRBV5-1 combines with J gene TRBJ2-7; possibly TRBD1 for D (6 bases). Trimming removed 4 bases at V and 0 bases at J, with 17 bases between. The germline gives CDR1 SGHRS, CDR2 YFSETQ. This CDR3 has 16 residues. CDR3 residues: CASSGPGHLSSYEQYF. Written as DNA, the CDR3 is TGCGCCAGCAGCGGACCGGGACACCTGAGCTCCTACGAGCAGTACTTC.

The rearrangement links TRBV20-1 to TRBJ2-5; 9 bases fit TRBD1. The CDR3 is 16 residues long. CDR1 DFQATT and CDR2 SNEGSKA come from the germline V gene (reference sequence). The V segment lost 4 bases and the J segment 2 bases; nucleotides outside the gene matches: 11. DNA for the CDR3: TGCAGTGCTACCCACTCTCTACAGGGGGCGCAAGAGACCCAGTACTTC. Translation gives CSATHSLQGAQETQYF.

This clonotype was seen only once. The chain is built from TRBV5-6 and TRBJ1-6; no clear D gene. The ends were cut back, 7 bases at V and 7 bases at J, with 12 bases in the middle. Germline V gene data show CDR1 as SGHDT and CDR2 as YYEEEE. This CDR3 comprises 13 residues. CDR3 DNA sequence: TGTGCCAGCGGTTACATCGCCAATTCACCCCTCCACTTT. Encoded protein: CASGYIANSPLHF.

The chain links TRBV7-2 to TRBJ2-3; D is unresolved. Trimming took off 4 bases at V and 2 bases at J, with 13 bases between the two ends. CDR1 and CDR2 from the germline V gene are SGHTA and FQGNSA. The CDR3 is 15 residues long. The CDR3 nucleotides are TGTGCCAGCAGCTCTAGAGGTATATTCACAGATACGCAGTATTTT. This encodes CASSSRGIFTDTQYF.

This clonotype turned up a few times. The chain joins TRBV4-2 to TRBJ2-5, with 11 bases lining up with TRBD2. This CDR3 region has 18 residues. Germline V lookup: CDR1 LGHNA, CDR2 YNFKEQ. Losses at the gene ends were 1 base for V and 0 bases for J; bases not matched to a gene: 7. This CDR3 reads CASSQASGRPWYQETQYF. CDR3 sequence (DNA): TGTGCCAGCAGCCAAGCTAGCGGGAGGCCCTGGTACCAAGAGACCCAGTACTTC.

DNA of the CDR3: TGTGCCAGCAGTGAAGCGCTTTGGACTAGCGGGACTGAGACCCAGTACTTC. Residues: CASSEALWTSGTETQYF. The V gene is TRBV2, the J gene TRBJ2-5; TRBD2 agrees at 12 bases. CDR3 length: 17 residues. Germline assignment: CDR1 SNHLY and CDR2 FYNNEI. Germline trimming cut 0 bases from V and 5 bases from J; bases unmatched to any gene: 7.

The V and J genes are TRBV14 and TRBJ2-1, with D perhaps matching TRBD1 (5 bases). The CDR3 totals 15 residues. The V gene lost 1 base and the J gene lost 2 bases, with 9 bases spanning the gap. Germline CDR1 SGHDN, CDR2 FVKESK. CDR3 bases: TGTGCCAGCAGCCAAGGCTTAGGGGCCTACAATGAGCAGTTCTTC. Translating it yields CASSQGLGAYNEQFF.

Comment on this clonotype: Possible read error: a much larger clone is one base away. V usage is TRBV27 and J usage is TRBJ2-1; the D gene is possibly TRBD1 (6 bases). Germline values: CDR1 MNHEY, CDR2 SMNVEV (reference sequence). CDR3 size: 17 residues. The CDR3, as DNA: TGTGCCAGCAGTCCCTCGGACAGTCGAGTTCCCTACGATGAGCAGTTCTTC. Translation: CASSPSDSRVPYDEQFF.

The V call is TRBV20-1, the J call TRBJ1-1; tentative D call: TRBD1 (6 bases). V lost 0 bases, J lost 5 bases, and 10 bases lay in between. CDR3 length equals 13 residues. CDR1 DFQATT and CDR2 SNEGSKA come from the germline V gene (reference sequence). This chain's CDR3 is CSAREGGRTEAFF. The DNA for the CDR3 is TGCAGTGCTAGAGAAGGGGGGAGGACTGAAGCTTTCTTT.

The CDR3 region is CASKGLNYEQYF. In DNA, the CDR3 is TGTGCCAGCAAGGGACTTAACTACGAGCAGTACTTC. The chain is built from TRBV2 and TRBJ2-4, with a tentative D call TRBD2 (6 bases). The J call could be wrong; TRBJ2-7 is a better fit for the DNA end. CDR3 length equals 12 residues. Germline V gene data show CDR1 as SNHLY and CDR2 as FYNNEI.

The rearrangement joins TRBV18 to TRBJ2-1, with 13 bases fitting TRBD2. This CDR3 has 14 amino acids. J was trimmed by 8 bases and V by 5 bases; bases with no gene match: 3. Germline V CDR1 and CDR2: KGHSH, LQKENI. CDR3 sequence (DNA): TGTGCCAGCTCAGGACTAGCGGGGGCGGATGAGCAGTTCTTC. This translates into CASSGLAGADEQFF.

The chain couples TRBV5-5 to TRBJ1-2; tentative D call: TRBD1 (5 bases). The CDR3 totals 14 residues. Germline V lookup: CDR1 SGHKS, CDR2 YYEKEE (reference sequence). The V and J ends lost 4 bases and 3 bases respectively, with 13 bases between them. The CDR3 is CASSTPGVDYGYTF. DNA of the CDR3: TGTGCCAGCAGCACCCCGGGGGTTGACTATGGCTACACCTTC.

This clonotype was picked up a small number of times. The rearrangement joins TRBV3-1 to TRBJ2-1; 7 nucleotides line up with TRBD1. CDR3 size: 13 residues. In germline, CDR1 is LGHDT, CDR2 YNNKEL (reference sequence). Losses at the gene ends were 3 bases for V and 7 bases for J; bases not matched to a gene: 3. The CDR3 loop reads CASSQDRWNEQFF. The DNA for the CDR3 is TGTGCCAGCAGCCAGGACAGGTGGAATGAGCAGTTCTTC.

The V call is TRBV5-1, the J call TRBJ1-4, with 8 nucleotides matching TRBD1. After removal of 2 bases from V and 1 base from J, the junction contained 10 bases not matched to a gene. Germline V lookup: CDR1 SGHRS, CDR2 YFSETQ. The CDR3 covers 18 residues. In DNA, the CDR3 is TGCGCCAGCAGCTTCAATCCAGGGGGCGTCGAAACTAATGAAAAACTGTTTTTT. It yields the protein CASSFNPGGVETNEKLFF.

The chain combines TRBV29-1 with TRBJ2-1; either TRBD1 or TRBD2 may supply D (5 bases each). Germline CDR1 reads SQVTM; CDR2 reads ANQGSEA. The CDR3 contains 14 residues. Trimming left V 8 bases short and J 2 bases short, with 16 bases between. CDR3 loop: CSFRGQPTYNEQFF. The CDR3 coding sequence is TGCAGCTTTCGGGGCCAGCCCACCTACAATGAGCAGTTCTTC.

As for this clonotype: Sequence at one end of the junction differs from germline and may be a read error. The CDR3 DNA is TGTACCAGCAGTTCCTACCGACGGGTGACTTCTTACGAGCAGTACTTC. Translation: CTSSSYRRVTSYEQYF. V and J are TRBV12-3 or TRBV12-4 and TRBJ2-7; no clear D. CDR3 size: 16 residues.

The chain links TRBV5-1 to TRBJ1-4; D is undetermined. The CDR3 spans 14 residues. Per the germline V gene, CDR1 is SGHRS and CDR2 is YFSETQ. V was cut by 0 bases and J by 5 bases, with 8 bases left in between. The CDR3, as DNA: TGCGCCAGCAGCTTGGGACGGTTAAATGAAAAACTGTTTTTT. Translated: CASSLGRLNEKLFF.

The rearrangement links TRBV20-1 to TRBJ1-1; 8 bases agree with TRBD1. The CDR3 is made up of 13 amino acids. Trimming at V came to 3 bases and at J to 3 bases, leaving 3 bases not matched to a gene. Looked up from germline, CDR1 is DFQATT and CDR2 is SNEGSKA (reference sequence). Here the CDR3 reads CSASGTGDTEAFF. The CDR3, as DNA: TGCAGTGCTAGCGGGACAGGAGACACTGAAGCTTTCTTT.

The genes are TRBV7-9 and TRBJ2-3, with no clear D. V lost 0 bases, J lost 4 bases, and 8 bases lay in between. The germline gives CDR1 SEHNR, CDR2 FQNEAQ (reference sequence). The CDR3 extends over 14 amino acids. CDR3: CASSLAPTPDTQYF. CDR3 nucleotide sequence: TGTGCCAGCAGCTTAGCGCCCACTCCAGATACGCAGTATTTT.

This clonotype was found a few times. The V and J genes are TRBV10-3 and TRBJ2-1; 9 bases match TRBD2. CDR3 size: 14 residues. Germline loops: CDR1 ENHRY, CDR2 SYGVKD. Losses at the gene ends were 10 bases for V and 4 bases for J; bases not matched to a gene: 8. The CDR3 protein is CATQELAGYNEQFF. DNA for the CDR3: TGTGCCACCCAAGAACTAGCGGGTTACAATGAGCAGTTCTTC.

The chain links TRBV20-1 to TRBJ2-5; D may correspond to TRBD1 or TRBD2 (5 bases each). The J call is in doubt because the DNA end fits TRBJ2-7 better. This CDR3 spans 15 amino acids. Germline loops: CDR1 DFQATT, CDR2 SNEGSKA (reference sequence). CDR3 in amino acids: CSARDWQGDRYEQYF. The CDR3 nucleotides read TGCAGTGCTAGAGATTGGCAGGGAGATCGGTACGAGCAGTACTTC.

As to this clonotype: One end of the junction is discordant with germline, which a read error may explain. V is TRBV4-2 and J is TRBJ2-3; 7 positions agree with TRBD2. There are 16 residues in the CDR3. Germline V gene data show CDR1 as LGHNA and CDR2 as YNFKEQ. CDR3 loop: CASSQDRASGADTRYF. CDR3 DNA: TGTGCCAGCAGCCAAGATCGGGCTAGCGGAGCAGATACGCGGTATTTT.

The V call is TRBV12-3 or TRBV12-4, the J call TRBJ2-4; D is unresolved. The CDR3 length is 14 residues. Trimming left V 6 bases short and J 0 bases short, with 9 bases between. This chain's CDR3 is CASSRNLAKNIQYF. CDR3 DNA: TGTGCCAGCAGCCGCAATCTAGCCAAAAACATTCAGTACTTC.

This clonotype was seen ten or more times. The chain uses TRBV6-4 and TRBJ2-2; a possible D gene is TRBD1 (5 bases). The CDR3 extends over 13 amino acids. The ends were cut back, 4 bases at V and 4 bases at J, with 7 bases in the middle. Germline assignment: CDR1 MRHNA and CDR2 SNTAGT. The CDR3 sequence: CASSADSTGELFF. The DNA for the CDR3 is TGTGCCAGCAGTGCTGACAGCACCGGGGAGCTGTTTTTT.

This clonotype came up a few times. The V call is TRBV7-9, the J call TRBJ2-1; TRBD2 aligns across 7 bases. The trim removed 2 bases at V and 2 bases at J, leaving 3 bases unmatched. The CDR3 consists of 15 residues. Germline CDR1 reads SEHNR; CDR2 reads FQNEAQ (reference sequence). CDR3 sequence: CASSLRLAAYNEQFF. The CDR3 DNA is TGTGCCAGCAGCTTAAGGCTAGCGGCCTACAATGAGCAGTTCTTC.

In this sample, this clonotype turned up a few times. This chain connects TRBV20-1 to TRBJ2-7; 9 nucleotides agree with TRBD2. Germline V gene data show CDR1 as DFQATT and CDR2 as SNEGSKA (reference sequence). J was trimmed by 3 bases and V by 3 bases; bases with no gene match: 6. This CDR3 has 14 amino acids. This CDR3 reads CSARGQRGVYEQYF. In DNA, the CDR3 is TGCAGTGCTAGGGGCCAGCGGGGGGTCTACGAGCAGTACTTC.